Below are 23 T cell receptor beta chains sequenced from a single sample in a study of T cell changes during pregnancy in multiple sclerosis. Clones were read by immunoSEQ multiplex PCR, and TCRdb kept only the in-frame ones, dropping some. This table holds about 67,000 clones, 92% found once. The sample in question was peripheral blood, obtained in the second trimester of pregnancy. The receptors shown here come from a female donor in good health, enrolled as a control in a pregnancy study.

The rearrangement links TRBV28 to TRBJ1-5; TRBD1 matches 10 bases. Trimming took 5 bases from V and 4 from J; bases not matched to a gene: 8. CDR3 size: 16 residues. The V gene's germline CDR1 is MDHEN and CDR2 SYDVKM. CDR3 DNA: TGTGCCAGCAGTAGTAGGACAGGGGGTAAAAATCAGCCCCAGCATTTT. Translating it yields CASSSRTGGKNQPQHF.

This chain uses TRBV18 with TRBJ1-2; D possibly corresponds to TRBD1 (6 bases). Germline lookup yields CDR1 KGHSH and CDR2 LQKENI. Deletions cut 4 bases from V and 2 bases from J, with 8 bases between. The CDR3 covers 13 residues. The CDR3 loop reads CASSRDKNYGYTF. The DNA for the CDR3 is TGTGCCAGCTCACGGGACAAAAACTATGGCTACACCTTC.

The V and J genes are TRBV7-6 and TRBJ2-2; TRBD1 aligns across 9 bases. Trimming took 5 bases from V and 4 from J; bases not matched to a gene: 11. The CDR3 runs to 17 residues. Germline V gene sequence: CDR1 SGHVS, CDR2 FNYEAQ. The chain's CDR3 is CASSPQAGQGFTGELFF. The CDR3 DNA reads TGTGCCAGCAGCCCACAGGCGGGACAGGGATTCACCGGGGAGCTGTTTTTT.

On this clone: Other DNA sequences in the same sample also yield this CDR3. CDR3 loop: CASSPAEYYGYTF. The CDR3 bases are TGTGCCAGCTCACCAGCAGAATACTATGGCTACACCTTC. The rearrangement uses TRBV18 and TRBJ1-2; no definite D call. Trimming took off 2 bases at V and 3 bases at J, with 7 bases between the two ends. The germline V gene encodes CDR1 KGHSH and CDR2 LQKENI. The CDR3 loop spans 13 amino acids.

The chain uses TRBV10-3 and TRBJ2-5, with a weak D call TRBD2 (5 bases). Germline values: CDR1 ENHRY, CDR2 SYGVKD. The CDR3 is 16 amino acids. The V gene lost 3 bases and the J gene lost 5 bases, with 19 bases spanning the gap. The CDR3 DNA sequence: TGTGCCATCAGTGAAGGACTGGACCCCCTGGGGGAGACCCAGTACTTC. The encoded protein is CAISEGLDPLGETQYF.

The gene calls are TRBV7-2 and TRBJ2-7; D is possibly TRBD2 (5 bases). In germline, CDR1 is SGHTA, CDR2 FQGNSA. V gave up 5 bases and J gave up 0 bases, with 14 bases separating them. There are 15 residues in the CDR3. CDR3 sequence reads: CASSRWLAGSYEQYF. In DNA form, the CDR3 reads TGTGCCAGCAGCCGCTGGCTAGCTGGCTCCTACGAGCAGTACTTC.

This chain connects TRBV5-8 to TRBJ2-7, with 7 bases that match TRBD1. Germline V gene data show CDR1 as SGHTS and CDR2 as YDEGEE. Unmatched junction bases numbered 9, after V lost 3 bases and J lost 3 bases. The CDR3 is made up of 15 amino acids. This chain's CDR3 is CASSSDRQGIYEQYF. The CDR3 region has the DNA TGTGCCAGCAGCTCCGACAGACAGGGAATCTACGAGCAGTACTTC. The whole variable domain, remainder taken from reference TRBV5-8 and TRBJ2-7, is EAGVTQSPTHLIKTRGQQATLRCSPISGHTSVYWYQQALGLGLQFLLWYDEGEERNRGNFPPRFSGRQFPNYSSELNVNALELEDSALYLCASSSDRQGIYEQYFGPGTRLTVT.

The V and J genes are TRBV7-9 and TRBJ2-1; 11 nucleotides agree with TRBD2. The V gene's germline CDR1 is SEHNR and CDR2 FQNEAQ (reference sequence). V was pared by 5 bases and J by 7 bases, with 10 bases of the junction left unmatched. There are 16 residues in the CDR3. CDR3 nucleotides: TGTGCCAGCAGCCCAACTAGCGGGAGATTAAAGAATGAGCAGTTCTTC. Protein product: CASSPTSGRLKNEQFF.

This rearrangement joins TRBV13 to TRBJ2-3; 8 bases map to TRBD2. CDR1 PRHDT and CDR2 FYEKMQ come from the germline V gene (reference sequence). The CDR3 sequence is 14 residues long. V lost 1 base to trimming and J lost 4 bases; unmatched junction nucleotides: 1. CDR3 loop: CASSLAGGADTQYF. CDR3 nucleotides: TGTGCCAGCAGCTTAGCGGGGGGGGCAGATACGCAGTATTTT.

The V and J genes are TRBV5-1 and TRBJ2-1; 12 nucleotides agree with TRBD1. CDR3 length: 17 amino acids. V gave up 0 bases and J gave up 3 bases; unmatched junction bases: 4. Germline CDR1 is SGHRS and CDR2 is YFSETQ. CDR3 sequence (DNA): TGCGCCAGCAGCTTGGGTGGGACAGGGGGCAACTACAATGAGCAGTTCTTC. Translation: CASSLGGTGGNYNEQFF.

V is TRBV5-1 and J is TRBJ2-3, with D unclear. V shed 0 bases and J shed 3 bases, with 8 bases lying between them. CDR1 is SGHRS, CDR2 YFSETQ, per germline. This CDR3 contains 14 residues. CDR3 in DNA: TGCGCCAGCAGCTTGGGGCCGGGTACAGATACGCAGTATTTT. It translates to CASSLGPGTDTQYF.

J is TRBJ1-2 and V is TRBV18, with 7 positions matching TRBD1. With 3 bases clipped from V and 8 bases from J, the junction kept 6 bases outside the gene matches. CDR3 length: 13 amino acids. Germline CDR1 KGHSH, CDR2 LQKENI. In DNA, the CDR3 is TGTGCCAGCTCACCGGAGACAGGGCTCGGCTACACCTTC. This gives the protein CASSPETGLGYTF.

The chain uses TRBV7-3 and TRBJ2-2; 8 positions match TRBD2. CDR1 is SGHTA and CDR2 is FQGTGA in the germline V gene. This CDR3 is 16 amino acids long. J gave up 4 bases and V 2 bases, and 6 bases lay outside the gene matches. The CDR3 nucleotides are TGTGCCAGCAGCTTAGGCGCGGGAGGAACCACCGGGGAGCTGTTTTTT. Its protein product is CASSLGAGGTTGELFF.

This clone has a handful of counts. The chain has TRBV7-9 and TRBJ1-2, with D possibly TRBD1 on 5 matching bases. Trimming left V 4 bases short and J 4 bases short, with 13 bases between. The CDR3 runs 14 residues. Looked up from germline, CDR1 is SEHNR and CDR2 is FQNEAQ (reference sequence). CDR3 protein: CASSSTATSYGYTF. CDR3 nucleotide sequence: TGTGCCAGCAGCTCGACAGCTACTTCCTATGGCTACACCTTC. Filled out from reference TRBV7-9 and TRBJ1-2, the complete variable domain reads DTGVSQNPRHKITKRGQNVTFRCDPISEHNRLYWYRQTLGQGPEFLTYFQNEAQLEKSRLLSDRFSAERPKGSFSTLEIQRTEQGDSAMYLCASSSTATSYGYTFGSGTRLTVV.

V and J are TRBV7-2 and TRBJ2-7, with 9 bases identical to TRBD2. The germline CDR1 and CDR2 sequences are SGHTA and FQGNSA. V shed 2 bases and J 4 bases; nucleotides not matched to a gene: 3. The CDR3 has 14 residues. CDR3 amino acids: CASSLTREGYEQYF. CDR3 DNA sequence: TGTGCCAGCAGCTTAACGCGGGAGGGTTACGAGCAGTACTTC.

The chain is built from TRBV19 and TRBJ2-7, with D tentatively TRBD1 (6 bases). Trimming left V 5 bases short and J 7 bases short, with 9 bases between. CDR1 and CDR2 (germline): LNHDA, SQIVND (reference sequence). This CDR3 is 11 amino acids long. This chain's CDR3 is CASSARGEQYF. The CDR3 DNA is TGTGCCAGTAGTGCGAGGGGGGAGCAGTACTTC.

V and J are TRBV7-3 and TRBJ2-3, with a possible D match to TRBD1 (5 bases). The V gene lost 2 bases and the J gene lost 3 bases, with 12 bases spanning the gap. Germline V gene data show CDR1 as SGHTA and CDR2 as FQGTGA. This CDR3 is built from 15 residues. The CDR3 loop reads CASSLGARATDTQYF. As DNA, the CDR3 is TGTGCCAGCAGCTTAGGGGCCAGGGCTACAGATACGCAGTATTTT.

This clone was recorded once. This chain connects TRBV5-6 to TRBJ1-2, with unresolved D. The CDR3 is 15 residues long. V was pared by 0 bases and J by 4 bases, with 13 bases between. In germline, CDR1 is SGHDT, CDR2 YYEEEE. CDR3 sequence (DNA): TGTGCCAGCAGCTTGGCCGGGGAGGAAATCTATGGCTACACCTTC. It is translated as CASSLAGEEIYGYTF.

DNA of the CDR3: TGTGCCAGCAGCCTTGGCCAAGTGGGCGCCAATGAGCAGTTCTTC. Protein: CASSLGQVGANEQFF. The V call is TRBV7-9, the J call TRBJ2-1; unclear D gene. The germline V gene has CDR1 SEHNR and CDR2 FQNEAQ (reference sequence). V was clipped by 5 bases and J by 6 bases, with 17 bases between them. The CDR3 is made up of 15 amino acids.

V is TRBV18 and J is TRBJ2-1, with 8 bases fitting TRBD2. Germline V gene data show CDR1 as KGHSH and CDR2 as LQKENI. The CDR3 totals 16 residues. The V segment lost 4 bases and the J segment 4 bases; nucleotides outside the gene matches: 9. The CDR3 protein is CASSRAPGGKYNEQFF. The DNA for the CDR3 is TGTGCCAGCTCACGGGCCCCGGGGGGGAAATACAATGAGCAGTTCTTC.

This clone was picked up a small number of times. The chain combines TRBV29-1 with TRBJ1-1; D gene uncertain. The V gene lost 7 bases and the J gene lost 0 bases, with 6 bases spanning the gap. Germline values: CDR1 SQVTM, CDR2 ANQGSEA. The CDR3 covers 11 residues. The CDR3 nucleotides are TGCAGCGGCGGCGTGAACACTGAAGCTTTCTTT. Protein: CSGGVNTEAFF.

This chain links TRBV19 with TRBJ2-3; 7 bases map to TRBD2. The germline gives CDR1 LNHDA, CDR2 SQIVND (reference sequence). V lost 4 bases, J lost 5 bases, and 12 bases stayed unmatched. CDR3 length equals 16 residues. The CDR3 coding sequence is TGTGCCAGTAGTACGAACCGGGACTACAAGGGAGATACGCAGTATTTT. It yields the protein CASSTNRDYKGDTQYF.

This chain joins TRBV10-3 and TRBJ2-3, with 12 bases that match TRBD2. J lost 6 bases, V lost 0 bases, and 10 bases had no gene match. The CDR3 loop spans 18 amino acids. Germline V CDR1 and CDR2: ENHRY, SYGVKD. The CDR3 sequence is CAISESSPSGGVRDTQYF. The CDR3, as DNA: TGTGCCATCAGTGAGTCGTCCCCTAGCGGGGGGGTAAGGGATACGCAGTATTTT.